The TCR beta chain under discussion was sequenced for a study of blood T cell repertoires in COVID-19. The length of the CDR3 is 11 residues. V gave up 7 bases and J gave up 6 bases, with 11 bases separating them. Germline V lookup: CDR1 SQVTM, CDR2 ANQGSEA. Measured with immunoSEQ multiplex PCR; TCRdb has only the in-frame clones, and not every one. The sample holds around 200,000 clones, around 80% seen once. The material sequenced was peripheral blood. The genes are TRBV29-1 and TRBJ2-3; tentative D call: TRBD2 (5 bases). The receptor was derived from a woman aged 50 to 60 with acute or convalescent COVID-19. CDR3: CSGLTVDTQYF. DNA of the CDR3: TGCAGCGGACTAACGGTGGATACGCAGTATTTT.